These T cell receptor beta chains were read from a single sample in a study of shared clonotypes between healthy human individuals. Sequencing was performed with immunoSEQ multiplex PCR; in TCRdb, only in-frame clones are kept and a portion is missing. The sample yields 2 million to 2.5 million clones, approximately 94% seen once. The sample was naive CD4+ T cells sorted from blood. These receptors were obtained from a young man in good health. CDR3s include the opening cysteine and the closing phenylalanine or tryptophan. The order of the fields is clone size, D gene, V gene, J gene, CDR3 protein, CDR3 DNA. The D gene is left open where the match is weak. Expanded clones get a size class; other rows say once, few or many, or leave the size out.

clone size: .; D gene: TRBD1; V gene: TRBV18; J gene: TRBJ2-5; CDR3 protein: CASSPRQGAETQYF; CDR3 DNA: TGTGCCAGCTCACCAAGACAGGGGGCAGAGACCCAGTACTTC
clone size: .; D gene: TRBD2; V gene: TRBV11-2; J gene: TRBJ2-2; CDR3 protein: CASSSLAGNAGELFF; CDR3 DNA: TGTGCCAGCAGCTCACTAGCGGGAAACGCCGGGGAGCTGTTTTTT
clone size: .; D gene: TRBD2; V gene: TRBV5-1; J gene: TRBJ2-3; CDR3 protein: CASSGGGSLLSTDTQYF; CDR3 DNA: TGCGCCAGCAGCGGCGGGGGGAGTCTACTAAGCACAGATACGCAGTATTTT
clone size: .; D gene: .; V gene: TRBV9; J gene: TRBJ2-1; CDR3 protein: CASSVAGAGSYNEQFF; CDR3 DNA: TGTGCCAGCAGCGTGGCAGGAGCGGGCTCCTACAATGAGCAGTTCTTC
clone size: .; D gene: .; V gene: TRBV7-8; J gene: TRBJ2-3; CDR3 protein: CATEGGLSTDTQYF; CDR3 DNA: TGTGCCACCGAAGGGGGGCTGAGCACAGATACGCAGTATTTT
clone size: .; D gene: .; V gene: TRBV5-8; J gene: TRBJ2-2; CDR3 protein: CAARLVGELFF; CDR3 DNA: TGTGCCGCACGGCTGGTCGGGGAGCTGTTTTTT
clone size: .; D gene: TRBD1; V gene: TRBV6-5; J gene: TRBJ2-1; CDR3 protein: CASSYSGTGRNNEQFF; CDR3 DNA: TGTGCCAGCAGTTACTCCGGGACAGGGCGGAACAATGAGCAGTTCTTC
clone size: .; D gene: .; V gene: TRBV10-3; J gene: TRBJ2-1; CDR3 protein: CAIKTVEDNEQFF; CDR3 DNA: TGTGCCATCAAGACTGTGGAGGACAATGAGCAGTTCTTC
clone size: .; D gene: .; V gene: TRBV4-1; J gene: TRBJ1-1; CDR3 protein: CASSRQGYTEAFF; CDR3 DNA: TGCGCCAGCAGCCGCCAGGGTTACACTGAAGCTTTCTTT
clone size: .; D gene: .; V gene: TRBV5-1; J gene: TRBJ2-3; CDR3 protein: CASSLTTSTDTQYF; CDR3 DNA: TGCGCCAGCAGCTTGACAACGAGCACAGATACGCAGTATTTT
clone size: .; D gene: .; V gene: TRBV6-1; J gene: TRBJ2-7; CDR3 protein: CASRDSTYEQYF; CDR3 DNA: TGTGCCAGCAGGGACAGCACCTACGAGCAGTACTTC
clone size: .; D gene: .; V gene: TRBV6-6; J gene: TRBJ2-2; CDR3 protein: CASKKRANTGELFF; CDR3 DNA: TGTGCCAGCAAGAAGAGAGCGAACACCGGGGAGCTGTTTTTT
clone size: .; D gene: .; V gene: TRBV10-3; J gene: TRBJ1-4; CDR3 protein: CAISGGLGEKLFF; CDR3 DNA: TGTGCCATCAGCGGGGGTTTAGGAGAAAAACTGTTTTTT
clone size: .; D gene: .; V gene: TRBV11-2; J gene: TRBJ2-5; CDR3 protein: CASSLGRQETQYF; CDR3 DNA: TGTGCCAGCAGCCTAGGACGACAAGAGACCCAGTACTTC
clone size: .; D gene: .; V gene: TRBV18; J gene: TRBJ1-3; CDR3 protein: CASSPPGGRNSGNTIYF; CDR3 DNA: TGTGCCAGCTCACCACCCGGGGGGCGAAACTCTGGAAACACCATATATTTT
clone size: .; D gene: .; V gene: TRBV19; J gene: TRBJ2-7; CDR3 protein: CASSIDTGFSYEQYF; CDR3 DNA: TGTGCCAGTAGTATAGATACAGGATTCTCCTACGAGCAGTACTTC
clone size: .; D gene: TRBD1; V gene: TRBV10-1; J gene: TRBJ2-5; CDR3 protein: CASSEQPGGQETQYF; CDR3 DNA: TGCGCCAGCAGTGAGCAACCAGGGGGCCAAGAGACCCAGTACTTC
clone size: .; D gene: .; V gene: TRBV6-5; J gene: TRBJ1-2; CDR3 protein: CASSRLGGVDYGYTF; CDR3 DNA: TGTGCCAGCAGTCGACTGGGGGGCGTTGACTATGGCTACACCTTC
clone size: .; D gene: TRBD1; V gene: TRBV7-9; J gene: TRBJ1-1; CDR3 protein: CASSLRQGGGVTEAFF; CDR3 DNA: TGTGCCAGCAGCTTAAGACAGGGAGGGGGAGTCACTGAAGCTTTCTTT
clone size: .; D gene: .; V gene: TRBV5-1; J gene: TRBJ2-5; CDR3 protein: CASSSPRMGSETQYF; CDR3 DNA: TGCGCCAGCAGCTCGCCCCGAATGGGTTCCGAGACCCAGTACTTC
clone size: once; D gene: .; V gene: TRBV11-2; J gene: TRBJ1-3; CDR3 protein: CASSLDPGGRNTIYF; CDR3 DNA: TGTGCCAGCAGCTTAGATCCTGGCGGGAGAAACACCATATATTTT
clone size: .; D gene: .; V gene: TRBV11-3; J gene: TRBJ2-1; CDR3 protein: CASSPVCGVPRDNEQFF; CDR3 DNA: TGTGCCAGCAGCCCGGTGTGCGGCGTCCCCCGAGACAATGAGCAGTTCTTC
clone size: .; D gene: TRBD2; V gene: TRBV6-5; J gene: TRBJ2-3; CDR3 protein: CASSAGRGGDTQYF; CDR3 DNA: TGTGCCAGCAGTGCCGGGAGGGGGGGAGATACGCAGTATTTT
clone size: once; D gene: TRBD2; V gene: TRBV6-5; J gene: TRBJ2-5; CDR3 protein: CASSYFGLAGIETQYF; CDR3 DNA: TGTGCCAGCAGTTACTTCGGACTAGCGGGAATAGAGACCCAGTACTTC
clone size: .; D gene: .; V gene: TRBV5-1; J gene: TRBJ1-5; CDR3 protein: CASSFEGSQPQHF; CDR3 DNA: TGCGCCAGCAGCTTTGAGGGTAGTCAGCCCCAGCATTTT
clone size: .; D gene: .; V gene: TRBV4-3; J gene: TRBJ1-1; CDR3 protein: CASSLVGLNTEAFF; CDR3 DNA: TGCGCCAGCAGCCTCGTGGGGTTGAACACTGAAGCTTTCTTT
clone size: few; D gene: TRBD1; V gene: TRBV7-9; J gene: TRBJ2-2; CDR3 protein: CASSSRTGPTGELFF; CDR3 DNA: TGTGCCAGCAGTTCACGGACAGGACCTACCGGGGAGCTGTTTTTT
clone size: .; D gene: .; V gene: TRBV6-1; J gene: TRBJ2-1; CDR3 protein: CASRQITYNEQFF; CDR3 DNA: TGTGCCAGCAGACAGATTACGTACAATGAGCAGTTCTTC
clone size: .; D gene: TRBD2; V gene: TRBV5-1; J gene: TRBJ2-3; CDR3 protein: CASSLAKGLVSSDTQYF; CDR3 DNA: TGCGCCAGCAGCTTGGCCAAGGGACTAGTATCATCAGATACGCAGTATTTT
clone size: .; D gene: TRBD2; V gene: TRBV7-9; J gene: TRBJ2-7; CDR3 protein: CASSLRGAGEQYF; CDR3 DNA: TGTGCCAGCAGCCTGCGGGGGGCGGGGGAGCAGTACTTC
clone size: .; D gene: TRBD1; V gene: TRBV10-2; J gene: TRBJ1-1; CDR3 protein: CASSERTGEHTEAFF; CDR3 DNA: TGCGCCAGCAGTGAGCGGACAGGGGAGCACACTGAAGCTTTCTTT
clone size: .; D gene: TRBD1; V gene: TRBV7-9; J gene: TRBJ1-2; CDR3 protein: CASSLFKGQGAFGYTF; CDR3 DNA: TGTGCCAGCAGCTTATTTAAGGGACAGGGGGCTTTTGGCTACACCTTC
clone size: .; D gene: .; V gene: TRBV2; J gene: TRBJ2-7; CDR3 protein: CASREPKQGGTYEQYF; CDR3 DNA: TGTGCCAGCAGGGAACCGAAACAGGGAGGAACCTACGAGCAGTACTTC
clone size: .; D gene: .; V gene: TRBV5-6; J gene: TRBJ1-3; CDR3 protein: CASSSGPRASGNTIYF; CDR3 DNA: TGTGCCAGCAGCTCCGGTCCCAGAGCCTCTGGAAACACCATATATTTT
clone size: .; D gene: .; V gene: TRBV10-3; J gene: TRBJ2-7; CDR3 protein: CAIGNYEQYF; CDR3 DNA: TGTGCCATCGGTAACTACGAGCAGTACTTC
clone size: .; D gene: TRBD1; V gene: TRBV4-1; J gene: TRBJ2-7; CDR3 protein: CASSQQPKTGGFSEQYF; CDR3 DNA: TGCGCCAGCAGCCAACAACCTAAGACAGGGGGGTTTTCCGAGCAGTACTTC
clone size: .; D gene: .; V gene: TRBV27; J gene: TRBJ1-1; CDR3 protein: CASSTMGGTEAFF; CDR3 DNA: TGTGCCAGCAGTACGATGGGAGGAACTGAAGCTTTCTTT
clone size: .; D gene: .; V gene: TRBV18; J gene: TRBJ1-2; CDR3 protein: CASSPQRENYGYTF; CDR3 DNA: TGTGCCAGCTCACCACAGCGAGAAAACTATGGCTACACCTTC
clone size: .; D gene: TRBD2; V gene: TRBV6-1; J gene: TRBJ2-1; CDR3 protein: CATQTSGPTDEQFF; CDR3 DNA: TGTGCCACCCAGACTAGCGGTCCCACAGATGAGCAGTTCTTC
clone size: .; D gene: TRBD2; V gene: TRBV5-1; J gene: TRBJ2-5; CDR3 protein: CASSLGSGRAQETQYF; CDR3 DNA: TGCGCCAGCAGCTTGGGAAGCGGGAGGGCCCAAGAGACCCAGTACTTC
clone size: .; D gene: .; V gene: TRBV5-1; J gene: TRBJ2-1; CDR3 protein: CASSFNSRGDYNEQFF; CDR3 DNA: TGCGCCAGCAGCTTCAATTCGAGGGGGGACTACAATGAGCAGTTCTTC
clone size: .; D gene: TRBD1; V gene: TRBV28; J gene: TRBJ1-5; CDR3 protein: CASSPEGQGASQPQHF; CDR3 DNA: TGTGCCAGCAGTCCCGAGGGACAGGGGGCGAGTCAGCCCCAGCATTTT
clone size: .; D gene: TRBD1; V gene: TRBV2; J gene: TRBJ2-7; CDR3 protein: CASRTDRGLHEQYF; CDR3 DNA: TGTGCCAGCAGAACGGACAGGGGGCTACACGAGCAGTACTTC
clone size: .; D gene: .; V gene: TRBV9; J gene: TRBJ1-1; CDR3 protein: CASSVRVGNTEAFF; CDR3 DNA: TGTGCCAGCAGCGTAAGGGTCGGGAACACTGAAGCTTTCTTT
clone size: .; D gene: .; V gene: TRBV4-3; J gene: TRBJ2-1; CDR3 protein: CASSQDPFSYNEQFF; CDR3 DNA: TGCGCCAGCAGCCAAGACCCGTTCTCCTACAATGAGCAGTTCTTC
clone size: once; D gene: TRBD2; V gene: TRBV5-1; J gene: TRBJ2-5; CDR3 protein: CASRELAGGQETQYF; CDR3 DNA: TGCGCCAGCAGGGAACTAGCGGGGGGTCAAGAGACCCAGTACTTC
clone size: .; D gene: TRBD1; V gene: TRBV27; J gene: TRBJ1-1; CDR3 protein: CASSVGQLNTEAFF; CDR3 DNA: TGTGCCAGCAGCGTGGGACAGTTGAACACTGAAGCTTTCTTT
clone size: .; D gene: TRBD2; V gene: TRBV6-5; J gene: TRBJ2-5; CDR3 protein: CASSTEASGGGTQYF; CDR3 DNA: TGTGCCAGCAGTACCGAGGCTAGCGGGGGTGGGACCCAGTACTTC
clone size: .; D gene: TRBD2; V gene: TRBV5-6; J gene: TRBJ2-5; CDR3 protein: CASSLRGLEPRTQYF; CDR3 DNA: TGTGCCAGCAGCTTGAGGGGACTAGAGCCGCGGACCCAGTACTTC
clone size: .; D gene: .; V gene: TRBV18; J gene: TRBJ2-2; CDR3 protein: CASSPPARGNTGELFF; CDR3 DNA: TGTGCCAGCTCACCACCGGCGCGGGGGAACACCGGGGAGCTGTTTTTT
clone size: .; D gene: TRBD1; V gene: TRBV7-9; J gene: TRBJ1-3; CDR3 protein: CASSLLGQGPSGNTIYF; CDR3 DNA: TGTGCCAGCAGCTTACTAGGACAGGGGCCTTCGGGAAACACCATATATTTT
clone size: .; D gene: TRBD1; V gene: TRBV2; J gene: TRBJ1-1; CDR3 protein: CASGGQLNTEAFF; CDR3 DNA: TGTGCCAGCGGGGGACAGTTGAACACTGAAGCTTTCTTT